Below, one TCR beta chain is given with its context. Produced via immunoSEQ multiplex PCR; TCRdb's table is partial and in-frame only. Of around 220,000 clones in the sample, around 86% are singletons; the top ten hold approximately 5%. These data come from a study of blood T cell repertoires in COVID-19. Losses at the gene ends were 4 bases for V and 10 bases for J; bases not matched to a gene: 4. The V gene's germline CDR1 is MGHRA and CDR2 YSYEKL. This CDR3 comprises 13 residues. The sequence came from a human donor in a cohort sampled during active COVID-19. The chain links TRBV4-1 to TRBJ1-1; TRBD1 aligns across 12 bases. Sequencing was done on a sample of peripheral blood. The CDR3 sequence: CASSPGQGASAFF. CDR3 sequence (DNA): TGCGCCAGCAGCCCGGGACAGGGGGCTTCAGCTTTCTTT.